A selection of T cell receptor beta chains follows, all from one sample in a study of beta chain features in type 1 diabetes. Data came from immunoSEQ multiplex PCR; TCRdb stores just in-frame clones and leaves some out. The sample records 150,000 to 200,000 clones, almost 65% being singletons. The source material was naive CD4+ T cells from blood. These receptor sequences come from a man under 40 with type 1 diabetes. CDR3s include the opening cysteine and the closing phenylalanine or tryptophan. Fields, in order: J gene, D gene, clone size, V gene, CDR3 protein, CDR3 DNA. The D gene is left open where the match is weak. For some rows the clone size is stated as once, few or many, or as a class when expanded; others skip it.

j_gene: TRBJ2-1
d_gene: -
abundance: few
v_gene: TRBV7-2
CDR3aa: CASSLVINEQFF
CDR3nt: TGTGCCAGCAGCTTAGTCATAAATGAGCAGTTCTTC

j_gene: TRBJ2-5
d_gene: -
abundance: -
v_gene: TRBV7-6
CDR3aa: CASSLDGGGQETQYF
CDR3nt: TGTGCCAGCAGCTTGGATGGAGGTGGACAAGAGACCCAGTACTTC

j_gene: TRBJ2-2
d_gene: -
abundance: few
v_gene: TRBV30
CDR3aa: CAWTTGKGELFF
CDR3nt: TGTGCCTGGACGACTGGGAAAGGGGAGCTGTTTTTT

j_gene: TRBJ2-5
d_gene: -
abundance: few
v_gene: TRBV29-1
CDR3aa: CSVHLGETQYF
CDR3nt: TGCAGCGTGCACTTGGGGGAGACCCAGTACTTC

j_gene: TRBJ2-7
d_gene: -
abundance: few
v_gene: TRBV4-3
CDR3aa: CASSQDRGLGYEQYF
CDR3nt: TGCGCCAGCAGCCAAGACAGGGGATTAGGCTACGAGCAGTACTTC

j_gene: TRBJ2-3
d_gene: -
abundance: -
v_gene: TRBV7-2
CDR3aa: CASSLDQGSDTQYF
CDR3nt: TGTGCCAGCAGCTTAGATCAGGGTTCGGATACGCAGTATTTT

j_gene: TRBJ2-7
d_gene: TRBD1
abundance: -
v_gene: TRBV29-1
CDR3aa: CSVVGQGAYEQYF
CDR3nt: TGCAGCGTGGTGGGACAGGGGGCCTACGAGCAGTACTTC

j_gene: TRBJ2-2
d_gene: TRBD1
abundance: few
v_gene: TRBV29-1
CDR3aa: CSVQGTALDGELFF
CDR3nt: TGCAGCGTCCAGGGGACAGCCCTAGATGGGGAGCTGTTTTTT

j_gene: TRBJ2-2
d_gene: TRBD1
abundance: -
v_gene: TRBV29-1
CDR3aa: CSVEGGGQGTGELFF
CDR3nt: TGCAGCGTTGAAGGGGGAGGACAGGGCACCGGGGAGCTGTTTTTT

j_gene: TRBJ2-5
d_gene: TRBD1
abundance: -
v_gene: TRBV18
CDR3aa: CASSPTGGFGETQYF
CDR3nt: TGTGCCAGCTCACCGACAGGGGGCTTCGGAGAGACCCAGTACTTC

j_gene: TRBJ1-4
d_gene: -
abundance: few
v_gene: TRBV30
CDR3aa: CAWSVGEKLFF
CDR3nt: TGTGCCTGGAGTGTTGGTGAAAAACTGTTTTTT

j_gene: TRBJ2-7
d_gene: -
abundance: -
v_gene: TRBV6-5
CDR3aa: CASSFEGNYEQYF
CDR3nt: TGTGCCAGCAGTTTCGAGGGGAACTACGAGCAGTACTTC

j_gene: TRBJ1-6
d_gene: -
abundance: -
v_gene: TRBV29-1
CDR3aa: CSARYGGNSPLHF
CDR3nt: TGCAGCGCACGATACGGAGGTAATTCACCCCTCCACTTT

j_gene: TRBJ2-1
d_gene: -
abundance: -
v_gene: TRBV29-1
CDR3aa: CSVEVQIANEQFF
CDR3nt: TGCAGCGTTGAAGTCCAGATCGCTAATGAGCAGTTCTTC

j_gene: TRBJ2-3
d_gene: TRBD1
abundance: few
v_gene: TRBV9
CDR3aa: CASSMTGGAGTDTQYF
CDR3nt: TGTGCCAGCAGCATGACAGGGGGCGCAGGTACAGATACGCAGTATTTT

j_gene: TRBJ1-2
d_gene: -
abundance: -
v_gene: TRBV30
CDR3aa: CASTHRNGYTF
CDR3nt: TGTGCCTCGACCCATAGGAATGGCTACACCTTC

j_gene: TRBJ1-1
d_gene: -
abundance: -
v_gene: TRBV7-2
CDR3aa: CASSATGDTEAFF
CDR3nt: TGTGCCAGCAGCGCGACGGGGGACACTGAAGCTTTCTTT

j_gene: TRBJ1-2
d_gene: TRBD1
abundance: -
v_gene: TRBV27
CDR3aa: CASSLSRTGGVYYGYTF
CDR3nt: TGTGCCAGCAGTTTATCTAGGACAGGGGGCGTTTACTATGGCTACACCTTC

j_gene: TRBJ2-5
d_gene: TRBD1
abundance: -
v_gene: TRBV30
CDR3aa: CAWSPTGTGRETQYF
CDR3nt: TGTGCCTGGAGTCCCACCGGGACAGGGAGAGAGACCCAGTACTTC

j_gene: TRBJ2-7
d_gene: -
abundance: -
v_gene: TRBV20-1
CDR3aa: CSVTRAYEQYF
CDR3nt: TGCAGTGTGACCCGAGCCTACGAGCAGTACTTC